The clone carrying this TCR beta chain has more than one count but fewer than ten. Its antigen remains unknown. One entry per CDR3 protein, called by TCRdb with MiXCR from the RT-PCR reads. The table lists some 850,000 distinct CDR3 sequences, roughly 20% of them singletons. Germline CDR1 SGHRS, CDR2 YFSETQ. CDR3 length: 17 amino acids. The ends lost 1 base at V and 2 bases at J; junction bases unmatched: 8. This entry is derived from a study of response to subunit inactivated influenza vaccine. Study results and caveats: It was the authors' suggestion that each seasonal influenza vaccination recruits few new T cells.

The TCR was taken from a man aged 50 to 59 who received an inactivated influenza vaccine. The material was PBMCs from blood, obtained 5 days after vaccination. J is TRBJ2-1 and V is TRBV5-1; 8 bases align to TRBD2. CDR3: CASSLRRVAGPYNEQFF. The CDR3 DNA reads TGCGCCAGCAGCTTGAGGAGGGTAGCGGGGCCCTACAATGAGCAGTTCTTC.